This TCR beta chain stems from a study of radiation and T cells in renal cell carcinoma. Study-level results: Baseline intratumoral clonotype presence is unknown without pretreatment biopsies.

Losses at the gene ends were 2 bases for V and 5 bases for J; bases not matched to a gene: 8. CDR3 length equals 15 residues. Germline CDR1 MGHRA, CDR2 YSYEKL. Concerning this clone: Antigen specificity is unknown.

Specified time point: blood 2 weeks post-SBRT. This sample's treatment: 15 Gy SBRT to primary tumor, nephrectomy 4 weeks later. The table came from immunoSEQ multiplex PCR; TCRdb's copy has only in-frame clones and leaves some out. In the table there are tens of thousands of clones, around 76% of which are singletons. J is TRBJ2-5 and V is TRBV4-1; 7 nucleotides line up with TRBD2. The specimen comprised blood, sampled from a patient whose treatment included radiotherapy and nephrectomy. The clonotype originates from a man aged 55 to 70 with renal cell carcinoma. The CDR3 region has the DNA TGCGCCAGCAGCCAATTGGGAGCGGGATTGGAGACCCAGTACTTC. Translated: CASSQLGAGLETQYF.